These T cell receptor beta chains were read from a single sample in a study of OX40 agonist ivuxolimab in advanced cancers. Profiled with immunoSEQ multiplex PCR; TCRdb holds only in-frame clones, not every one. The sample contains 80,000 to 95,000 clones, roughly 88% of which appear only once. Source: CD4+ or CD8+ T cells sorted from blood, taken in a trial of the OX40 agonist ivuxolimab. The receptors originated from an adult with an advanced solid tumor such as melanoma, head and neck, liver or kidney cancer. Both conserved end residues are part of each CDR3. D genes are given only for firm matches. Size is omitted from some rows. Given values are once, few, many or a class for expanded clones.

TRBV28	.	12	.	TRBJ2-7	CASTGTSHEQYF	TGTGCCAGCACTGGGACCTCGCACGAGCAGTACTTC
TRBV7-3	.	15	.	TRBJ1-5	CASSTTGRRCQPQHF	TGTGCCAGCAGCACCACAGGGAGGAGGTGTCAGCCCCAGCATTTT
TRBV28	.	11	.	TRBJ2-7	CASSQNYEQYF	TGTGCCAGCAGTCAAAACTACGAGCAGTACTTC
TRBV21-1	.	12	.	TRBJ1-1	CASSNPGPEAFF	TGTGCCAGCAGCAACCCGGGGCCTGAAGCTTTCTTT
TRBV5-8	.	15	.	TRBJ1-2	CASSFTWANFYGYTF	TGTGCCAGCAGCTTTACCTGGGCGAACTTCTATGGCTACACCTTC
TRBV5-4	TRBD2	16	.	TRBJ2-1	CASSLGGTSGSSEQFF	TGTGCCAGCAGCTTGGGGGGGACTAGCGGGAGTAGTGAGCAGTTCTTC
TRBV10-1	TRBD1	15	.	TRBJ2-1	CASSEGTGGYNEQFF	TGCGCCAGCAGTGAAGGGACAGGGGGCTACAATGAGCAGTTCTTC
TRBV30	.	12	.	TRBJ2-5	CAWSAVRETQYF	TGTGCCTGGAGTGCGGTTCGGGAGACCCAGTACTTC
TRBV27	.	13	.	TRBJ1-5	CASSFDENQPQHF	TGTGCCAGCAGTTTTGATGAGAATCAGCCCCAGCATTTT
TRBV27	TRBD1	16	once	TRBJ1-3	CASSQDRISAGNTIYF	TGTGCCAGCAGCCAGGACAGGATTTCGGCTGGAAACACCATATATTTT
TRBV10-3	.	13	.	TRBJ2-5	CAIRTSGQETQYF	TGTGCCATCAGGACGTCGGGTCAAGAGACCCAGTACTTC
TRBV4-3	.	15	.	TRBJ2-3	CASSQDIGPADTQYF	TGCGCCAGCAGCCAAGATATAGGGCCTGCAGATACGCAGTATTTT
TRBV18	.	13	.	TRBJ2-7	CASSPPGQYEQYF	TGTGCCAGCTCACCACCGGGGCAGTACGAGCAGTACTTC
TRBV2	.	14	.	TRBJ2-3	CASSSLLVADTQYF	TGTGCCAGCAGTTCCTTATTAGTGGCAGATACGCAGTATTTT